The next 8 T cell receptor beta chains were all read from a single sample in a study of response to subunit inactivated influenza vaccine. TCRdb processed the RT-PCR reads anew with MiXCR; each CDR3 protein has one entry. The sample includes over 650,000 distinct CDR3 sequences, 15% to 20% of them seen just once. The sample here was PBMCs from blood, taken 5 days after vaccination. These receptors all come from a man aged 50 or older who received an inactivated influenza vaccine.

In nucleotides, the CDR3 is TGTGCCAGCAGCTTTCGGCGGGGGGACAATGAGCAGTTCTTC. It codes for CASSFRRGDNEQFF. This rearrangement joins TRBV7-2 to TRBJ2-1, with 8 bases matching TRBD2. The J segment lost 5 bases and the V segment lost 3 bases, leaving 3 bases of the junction unmatched. Germline CDR1 and CDR2: SGHTA and FQGNSA. The CDR3 runs 14 residues.

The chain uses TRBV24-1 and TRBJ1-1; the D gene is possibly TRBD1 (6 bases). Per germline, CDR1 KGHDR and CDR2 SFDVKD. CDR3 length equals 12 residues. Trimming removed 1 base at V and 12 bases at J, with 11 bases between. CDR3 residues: CATSDLAGATFF. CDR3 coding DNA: TGTGCCACCAGTGATTTAGCGGGGGCGACTTTCTTT.

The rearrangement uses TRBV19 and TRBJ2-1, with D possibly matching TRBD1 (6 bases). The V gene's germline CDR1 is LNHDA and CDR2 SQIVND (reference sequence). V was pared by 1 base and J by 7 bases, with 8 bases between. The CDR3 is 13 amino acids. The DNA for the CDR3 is TGTGCCAGTAGTATAGTGAGGGGGAATGAGCAGTTCTTC. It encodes CASSIVRGNEQFF. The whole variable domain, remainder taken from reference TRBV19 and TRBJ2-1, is DGGITQSPKYLFRKEGQNVTLSCEQNLNHDAMYWYRQDPGQGLRLIYYSQIVNDFQKGDIAEGYSVSREKKESFPLTVTSAQKNPTAFYLCASSIVRGNEQFFGPGTRLTVL.

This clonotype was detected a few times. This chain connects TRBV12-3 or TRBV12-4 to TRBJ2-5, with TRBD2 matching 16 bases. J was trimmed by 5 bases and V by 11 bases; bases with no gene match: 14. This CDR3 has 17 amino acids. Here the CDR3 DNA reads TGTGCCCCAGAAGCAAAGGGGACTAGCGGGAGGGTTGAGACCCAGTACTTC. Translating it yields CAPEAKGTSGRVETQYF.

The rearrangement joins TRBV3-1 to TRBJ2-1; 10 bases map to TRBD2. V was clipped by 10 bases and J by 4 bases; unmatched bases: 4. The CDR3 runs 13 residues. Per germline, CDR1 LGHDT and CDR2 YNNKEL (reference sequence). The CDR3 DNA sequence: TGTGCCACACAGCGGGAGGGATACAATGAGCAGTTCTTC. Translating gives CATQREGYNEQFF.

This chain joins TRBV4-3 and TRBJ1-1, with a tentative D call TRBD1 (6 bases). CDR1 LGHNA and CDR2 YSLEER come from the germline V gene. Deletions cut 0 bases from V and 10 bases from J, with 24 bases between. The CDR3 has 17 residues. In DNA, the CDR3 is TGCGCCAGCAGCCAAGAATTGACTGGTACAGGGATGATGGGAGCTTTCTTT. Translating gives CASSQELTGTGMMGAFF.

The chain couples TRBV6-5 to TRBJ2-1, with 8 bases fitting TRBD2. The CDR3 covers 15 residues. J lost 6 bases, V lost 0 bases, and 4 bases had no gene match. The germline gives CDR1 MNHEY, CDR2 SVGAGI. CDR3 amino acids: CASSYSGGGPNEQFF. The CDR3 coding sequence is TGTGCCAGCAGTTACTCTGGCGGGGGGCCCAATGAGCAGTTCTTC.

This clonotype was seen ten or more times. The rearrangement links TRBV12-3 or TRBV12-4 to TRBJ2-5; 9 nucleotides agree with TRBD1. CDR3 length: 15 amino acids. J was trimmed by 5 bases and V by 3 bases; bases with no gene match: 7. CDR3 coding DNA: TGTGCCAGCAGTTTGGACAGGGGAATTGGGGAGACCCAGTACTTC. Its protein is CASSLDRGIGETQYF.